These T cell receptor beta chains were read from a single sample in a study of CD8 T cells in ankylosing spondylitis. Each CDR3 protein is one row after TCRdb ran MiXCR on the 5' RACE reads. The table lists a few hundred thousand distinct CDR3 sequences, 15% to 20% of them singletons, with roughly 8% in the top ten. The sample taken for sequencing was blood, either unsorted or a sorted T cell fraction (not recorded which). These receptors were obtained from a male donor with ankylosing spondylitis or in good health (not recorded which). The CDR3 runs from the conserved cysteine through the conserved F or W. Fields, in order: D gene, V gene, clone size, J gene, CDR3 protein, CDR3 DNA. A D gene is named only where the DNA matches it firmly. Size values are once, few and many counts, or a class for expanded clones, and some rows have none.

>-|TRBV19|once|TRBJ2-1
CASNSDQYNEQFF
TGTGCCAGTAATTCGGACCAATACAATGAGCAGTTCTTC
>TRBD2|TRBV6-1|-|TRBJ2-5
CASSRTSGTGTQYF
TGTGCCAGCAGTAGGACTAGCGGGACTGGGACCCAGTACTTC
>-|TRBV5-1|-|TRBJ2-1
CASSFPRAEVYNEQFF
TGCGCCAGCAGCTTTCCCCGAGCGGAGGTATACAATGAGCAGTTCTTC
>-|TRBV9|few|TRBJ1-4
CASSDSLTTNEKLFF
TGTGCCAGCTCGGACTCCCTTACAACTAATGAAAAACTGTTTTTT
>-|TRBV5-1|few|TRBJ2-3
CASSLDGGGPDTQYF
TGCGCCAGCAGCTTGGATGGGGGAGGACCAGATACGCAGTATTTT
>TRBD2|TRBV28|few|TRBJ2-2
CASSLLTSGAGGELFF
TGTGCCAGCAGTCTCCTAACTAGCGGAGCGGGCGGGGAGCTGTTTTTT
>-|TRBV3-1|-|TRBJ2-2
CASSQVQDTGELFF
TGTGCCAGCAGCCAAGTCCAGGACACCGGGGAGCTGTTTTTT
>TRBD1|TRBV12-3/TRBV12-4|few|TRBJ1-2
CASSHRDRWNYGYTF
TGTGCCAGCAGTCACCGGGACAGGTGGAACTATGGCTACACCTTC
>TRBD1|TRBV6-4|-|TRBJ2-2
CASSDSTGTGHTGELFF
TGTGCCAGCAGTGACTCGACCGGGACAGGGCACACCGGGGAGCTGTTTTTT
>-|TRBV3-1|few|TRBJ2-1
CASSTRQGGTNYNEQFF
TGTGCCAGCAGCACCCGACAGGGTGGGACTAACTACAATGAGCAGTTCTTC
>-|TRBV5-1|-|TRBJ2-2
CASSFVGNPGELFF
TGCGCCAGCAGCTTTGTCGGGAATCCCGGGGAGCTGTTTTTT
>TRBD2|TRBV28|-|TRBJ2-1
CASSPLAGALSYNEQFF
TGTGCCAGCAGTCCCCTAGCGGGAGCCCTATCCTACAATGAGCAGTTCTTC
>-|TRBV10-3|few|TRBJ1-2
CAISEGALSWGYTF
TGTGCCATCAGTGAGGGGGCGCTTTCGTGGGGCTACACCTTC
>TRBD1|TRBV5-1|-|TRBJ2-3
CASSPDRDFTDTQYF
TGCGCCAGCAGCCCGGACAGGGACTTCACAGATACGCAGTATTTT
>-|TRBV6-4|few|TRBJ1-2
CASSYRAGRDGYTF
TGTGCCAGCAGTTATAGAGCGGGGCGAGATGGCTACACCTTC
>TRBD1|TRBV19|-|TRBJ1-6
CAIMDRVHPLHF
TGTGCCATCATGGACAGGGTTCATCCCCTCCACTTT
>TRBD1|TRBV7-9|-|TRBJ1-1
CAKPGGSTEAFF
TGTGCCAAACCAGGGGGCAGCACTGAAGCTTTCTTT
>TRBD1|TRBV4-1|many|TRBJ1-2
CASSQGWTGGNYGYTF
TGCGCCAGCAGCCAAGGGTGGACAGGGGGCAACTATGGCTACACCTTC
>TRBD2|TRBV18|many|TRBJ2-3
CASSLDLGRTSTDTQYF
TGTGCCAGCTCCCTAGACCTCGGGAGGACTAGCACAGATACGCAGTATTTT
>-|TRBV5-5|-|TRBJ1-5
CASSSWSYSNQPQHF
TGTGCCAGCAGCTCCTGGAGTTATAGCAATCAGCCCCAGCATTTT